Detailed here is one TCR beta chain. The sequenced target, TCR beta, came from blood CD8+ and CD4+ T cells. Relapsing-remitting disease, either stable or active, was present in the treatment-naive patients who were the multiple sclerosis controls. Random hexamers were used to reverse transcribe an amount of roughly 0.45 to 1 ug RNA. TCRdb reprocessed the immunoSEQ multiplex PCR reads with MiXCR, giving one entry per CDR3 protein. This sample has around 300,000 distinct CDR3 sequences, with 85% found just once. V lost 0 bases, J lost 6 bases, and 7 bases lay in between. Germline CDR1 reads SGDLS; CDR2 reads YYNGEE. This CDR3 spans 13 amino acids. This sample was taken from a study of CD8 T cells in Susac syndrome.

The gene calls are TRBV9 and TRBJ1-5; D gene ambiguous. The receptor comes from a human donor with multiple sclerosis. The sample taken for sequencing was CD8+ T cells from PBMCs. The DNA for the CDR3 is TGTGCCAGCAGCGTAGCTACGGGTCAGCCCCAGCATTTT. Translated, it gives CASSVATGQPQHF.